The rows below give T cell receptor beta chains drawn from one sample of a study of blood T cell repertoires in COVID-19. Data came from immunoSEQ multiplex PCR; TCRdb stores just in-frame clones and leaves some out. The table includes approximately 200,000 clones, approximately 79% detected once. The sequenced sample consisted of peripheral blood. Receptor source: a man in his 60s with active or convalescent COVID-19. Both conserved end residues are part of each CDR3. Part of the rows lack a size; the others show once, few, many or a class for expanded clones.

. TRBJ2-7 TRBV27 CASTSLAGPSSYEQYF
. TRBJ1-3 TRBV18 CASSRGISGNTIYF
many TRBJ1-1 TRBV5-5 CASSFLDRANTEAFF
. TRBJ1-4 TRBV2 CASSSRQMAGQLFF
. TRBJ2-7 TRBV6-2/TRBV6-3 CASSYGTGTLLRFYEQYF
. TRBJ2-7 TRBV2 CASSEVQGAYEQYF
once TRBJ1-4 TRBV5-1 CASSAHELRVEKLFF
few TRBJ1-3 TRBV9 CASSVEPGGSGNTIYF
. TRBJ1-2 TRBV6-5 CASSRSETYGYTF
. TRBJ1-1 TRBV28 CASTRTVRPTEAFF
. TRBJ1-4 TRBV4-1 CASSQFPGQGATNEKLFF
few TRBJ2-4 TRBV30 CAWSPLGEPRDIQYF
. TRBJ2-1 TRBV7-9 CASSLGLALYEQFF
. TRBJ2-2 TRBV11-2 CASSSIQGVGELFF
. TRBJ1-4 TRBV6-5 CASSRERGEKLFF
. TRBJ2-1 TRBV7-9 CASSLMGGSRNEQFF
few TRBJ2-5 TRBV28 CAIFGSGRRQETQYF
. TRBJ2-3 TRBV13 CASNRGGTDTQYF
. TRBJ2-1 TRBV28 CASSPLGPTYNEQFF
. TRBJ2-2 TRBV6-2/TRBV6-3 CASRPSRGQLNTGELFF
. TRBJ2-5 TRBV14 CASSHGTAGQETQYF
. TRBJ2-7 TRBV3-1/TRBV3-2 CASSQGILAGYEQYF
. TRBJ1-2 TRBV30 CASPGQGEAGYTF
. TRBJ2-1 TRBV7-6 CASSQPGLAGVEQFF
. TRBJ2-7 TRBV6-5 CASSYGRAYEQYF
once TRBJ1-4 TRBV29-1 CSVGGPREKLFF
. TRBJ1-5 TRBV6-6 CASSYPTGGGNQPQHF
. TRBJ2-7 TRBV28 CASVRDSEQYF
few TRBJ1-1 TRBV7-3 CASSSRAGDNTEAFF
. TRBJ2-2 TRBV9 CASSVGATREAGELFF
. TRBJ2-5 TRBV14 CASSQDYGVQETQYF
once TRBJ1-6 TRBV24-1 CATSDLLGKGGTPLHF
. TRBJ2-1 TRBV28 CASTPSTGTVAGGSSYNEQFF
. TRBJ1-2 TRBV28 CASSLYGTGGSEDTF
. TRBJ2-7 TRBV5-4 CASSTGTGGSSYEQYF
. TRBJ2-7 TRBV19 CASSIGAGTSFGEQYF
. TRBJ2-7 TRBV2 CASSEVGRQVF
. TRBJ1-2 TRBV28 CASDGESSPYGYTF
. TRBJ1-2 TRBV7-2 CASSLDPGGNYGYTF
. TRBJ1-5 TRBV19 CASTLHGGTSNQPQHF
few TRBJ1-5 TRBV7-2 CASSFYNQPQHF
. TRBJ2-1 TRBV7-6 CASSLTRTGEQFF
once TRBJ1-1 TRBV10-3 CAIRGGLGTEAFF
. TRBJ2-6 TRBV10-3 CAISMQGSGANVLTF
few TRBJ2-1 TRBV6-2/TRBV6-3 CASSRLAGSHEQFF
once TRBJ1-3 TRBV5-1 CASSPGRPRNTIYF
. TRBJ2-1 TRBV6-2/TRBV6-3 CASSSRLLAGGRNEQFF
. TRBJ2-7 TRBV29-1 CSVETGTSGSHEQYF
. TRBJ1-2 TRBV29-1 CSVETGFNYGYTF
. TRBJ2-3 TRBV29-1 CSVVGAGRTDTQYF
. TRBJ2-1 TRBV5-1 CASSLGRHNEQFF
. TRBJ2-7 TRBV19 CASRRAGGSSYEQYF